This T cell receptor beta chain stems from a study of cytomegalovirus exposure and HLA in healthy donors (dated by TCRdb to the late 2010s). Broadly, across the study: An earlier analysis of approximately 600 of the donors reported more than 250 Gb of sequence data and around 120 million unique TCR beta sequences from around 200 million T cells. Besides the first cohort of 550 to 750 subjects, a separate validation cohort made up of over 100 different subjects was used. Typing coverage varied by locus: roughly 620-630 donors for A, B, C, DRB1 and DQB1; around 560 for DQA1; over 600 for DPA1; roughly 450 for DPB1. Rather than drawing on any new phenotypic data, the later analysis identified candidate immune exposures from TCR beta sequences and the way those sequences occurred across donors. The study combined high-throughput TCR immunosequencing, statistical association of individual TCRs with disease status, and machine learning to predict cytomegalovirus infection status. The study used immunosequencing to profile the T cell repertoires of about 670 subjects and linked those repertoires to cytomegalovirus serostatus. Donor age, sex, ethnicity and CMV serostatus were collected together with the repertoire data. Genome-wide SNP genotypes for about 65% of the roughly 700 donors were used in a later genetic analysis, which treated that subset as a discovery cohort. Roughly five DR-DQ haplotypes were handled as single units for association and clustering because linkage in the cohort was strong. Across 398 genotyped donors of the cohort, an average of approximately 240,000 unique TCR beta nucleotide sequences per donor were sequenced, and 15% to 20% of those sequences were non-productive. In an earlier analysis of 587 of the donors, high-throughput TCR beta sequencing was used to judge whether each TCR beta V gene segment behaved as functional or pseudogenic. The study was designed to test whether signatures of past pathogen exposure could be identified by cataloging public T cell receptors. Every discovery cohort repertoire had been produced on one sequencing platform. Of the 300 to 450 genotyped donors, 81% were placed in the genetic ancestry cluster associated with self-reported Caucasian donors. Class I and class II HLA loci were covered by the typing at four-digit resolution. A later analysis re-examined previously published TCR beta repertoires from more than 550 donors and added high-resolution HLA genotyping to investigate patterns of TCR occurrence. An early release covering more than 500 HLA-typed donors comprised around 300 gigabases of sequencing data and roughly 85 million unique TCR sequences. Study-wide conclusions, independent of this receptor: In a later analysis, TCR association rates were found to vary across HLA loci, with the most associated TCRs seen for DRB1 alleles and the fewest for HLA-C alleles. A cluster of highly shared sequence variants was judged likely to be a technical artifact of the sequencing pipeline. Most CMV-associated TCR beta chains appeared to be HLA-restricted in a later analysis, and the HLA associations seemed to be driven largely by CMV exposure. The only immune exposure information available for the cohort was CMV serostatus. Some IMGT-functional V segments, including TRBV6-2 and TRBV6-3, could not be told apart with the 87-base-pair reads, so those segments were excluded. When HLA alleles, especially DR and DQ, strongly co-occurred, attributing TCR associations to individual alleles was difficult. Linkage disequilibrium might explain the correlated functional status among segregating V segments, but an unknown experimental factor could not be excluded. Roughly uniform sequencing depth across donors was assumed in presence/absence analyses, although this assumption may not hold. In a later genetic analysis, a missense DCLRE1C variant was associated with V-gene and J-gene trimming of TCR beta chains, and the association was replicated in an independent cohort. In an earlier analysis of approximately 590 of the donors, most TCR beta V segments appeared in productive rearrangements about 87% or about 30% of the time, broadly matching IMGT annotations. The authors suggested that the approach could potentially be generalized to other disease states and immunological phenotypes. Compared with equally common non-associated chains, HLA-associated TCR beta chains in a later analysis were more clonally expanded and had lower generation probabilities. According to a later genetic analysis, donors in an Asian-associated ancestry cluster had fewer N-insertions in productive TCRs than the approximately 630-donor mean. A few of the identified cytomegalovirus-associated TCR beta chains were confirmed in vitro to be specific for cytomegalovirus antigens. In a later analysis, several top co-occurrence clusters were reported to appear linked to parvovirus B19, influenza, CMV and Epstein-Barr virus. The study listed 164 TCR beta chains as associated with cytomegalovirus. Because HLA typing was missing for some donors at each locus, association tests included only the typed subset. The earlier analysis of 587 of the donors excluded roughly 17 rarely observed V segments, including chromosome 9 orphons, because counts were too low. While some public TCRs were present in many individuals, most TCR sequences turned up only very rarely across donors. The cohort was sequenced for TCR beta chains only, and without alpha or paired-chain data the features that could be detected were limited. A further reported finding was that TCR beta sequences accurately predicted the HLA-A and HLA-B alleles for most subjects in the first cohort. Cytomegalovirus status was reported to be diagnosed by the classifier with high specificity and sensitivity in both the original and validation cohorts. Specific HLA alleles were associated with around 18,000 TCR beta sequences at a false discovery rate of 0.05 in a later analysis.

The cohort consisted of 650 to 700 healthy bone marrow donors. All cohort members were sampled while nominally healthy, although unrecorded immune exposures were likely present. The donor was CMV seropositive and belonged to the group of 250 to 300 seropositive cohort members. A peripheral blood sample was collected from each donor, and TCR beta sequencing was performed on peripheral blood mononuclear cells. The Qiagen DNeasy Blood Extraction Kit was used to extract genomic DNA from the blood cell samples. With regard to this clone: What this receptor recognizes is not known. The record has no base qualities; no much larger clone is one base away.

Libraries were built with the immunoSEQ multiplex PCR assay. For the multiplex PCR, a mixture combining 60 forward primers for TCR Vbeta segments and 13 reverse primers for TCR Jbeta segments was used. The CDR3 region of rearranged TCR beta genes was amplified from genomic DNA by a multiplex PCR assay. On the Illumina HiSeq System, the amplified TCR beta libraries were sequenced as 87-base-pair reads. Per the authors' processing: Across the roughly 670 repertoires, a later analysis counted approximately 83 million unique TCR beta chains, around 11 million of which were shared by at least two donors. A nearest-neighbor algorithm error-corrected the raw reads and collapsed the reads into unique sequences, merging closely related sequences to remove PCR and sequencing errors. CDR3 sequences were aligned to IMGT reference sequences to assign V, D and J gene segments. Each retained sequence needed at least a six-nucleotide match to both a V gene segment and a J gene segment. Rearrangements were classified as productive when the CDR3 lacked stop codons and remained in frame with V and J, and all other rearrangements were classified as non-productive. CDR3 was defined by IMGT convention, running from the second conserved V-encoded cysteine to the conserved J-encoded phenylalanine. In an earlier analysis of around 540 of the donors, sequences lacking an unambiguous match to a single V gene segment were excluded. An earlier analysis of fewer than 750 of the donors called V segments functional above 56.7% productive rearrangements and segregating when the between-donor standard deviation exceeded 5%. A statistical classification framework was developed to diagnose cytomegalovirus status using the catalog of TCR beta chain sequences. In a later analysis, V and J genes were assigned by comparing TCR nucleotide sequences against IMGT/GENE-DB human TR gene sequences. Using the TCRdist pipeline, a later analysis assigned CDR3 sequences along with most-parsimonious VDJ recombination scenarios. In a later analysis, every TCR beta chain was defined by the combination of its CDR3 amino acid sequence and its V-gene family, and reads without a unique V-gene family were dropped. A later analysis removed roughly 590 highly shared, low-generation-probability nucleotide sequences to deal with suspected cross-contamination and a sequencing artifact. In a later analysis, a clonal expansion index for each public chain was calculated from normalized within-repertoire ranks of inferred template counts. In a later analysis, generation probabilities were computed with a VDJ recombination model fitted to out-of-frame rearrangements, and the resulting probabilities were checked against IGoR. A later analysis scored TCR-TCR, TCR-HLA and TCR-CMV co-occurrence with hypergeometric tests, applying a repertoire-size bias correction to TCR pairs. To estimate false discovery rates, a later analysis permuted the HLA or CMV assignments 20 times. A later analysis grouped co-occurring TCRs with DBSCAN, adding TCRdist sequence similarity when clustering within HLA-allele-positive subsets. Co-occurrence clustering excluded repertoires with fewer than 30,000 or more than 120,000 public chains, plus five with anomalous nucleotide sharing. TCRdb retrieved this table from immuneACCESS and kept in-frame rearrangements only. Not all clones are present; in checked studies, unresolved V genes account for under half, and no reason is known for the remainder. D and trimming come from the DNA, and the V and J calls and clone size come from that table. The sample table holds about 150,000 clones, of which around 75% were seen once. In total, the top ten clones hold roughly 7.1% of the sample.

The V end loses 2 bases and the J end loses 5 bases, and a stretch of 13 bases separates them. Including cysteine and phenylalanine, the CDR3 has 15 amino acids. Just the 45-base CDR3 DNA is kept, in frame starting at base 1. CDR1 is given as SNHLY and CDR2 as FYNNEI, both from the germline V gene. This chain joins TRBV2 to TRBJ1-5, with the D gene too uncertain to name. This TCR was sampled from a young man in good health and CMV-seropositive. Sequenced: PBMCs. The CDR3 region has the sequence CASSERRREYQPQHF. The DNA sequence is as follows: TGTGCCAGCAGTGAAAGAAGGAGAGAGTATCAGCCCCAGCATTTT.